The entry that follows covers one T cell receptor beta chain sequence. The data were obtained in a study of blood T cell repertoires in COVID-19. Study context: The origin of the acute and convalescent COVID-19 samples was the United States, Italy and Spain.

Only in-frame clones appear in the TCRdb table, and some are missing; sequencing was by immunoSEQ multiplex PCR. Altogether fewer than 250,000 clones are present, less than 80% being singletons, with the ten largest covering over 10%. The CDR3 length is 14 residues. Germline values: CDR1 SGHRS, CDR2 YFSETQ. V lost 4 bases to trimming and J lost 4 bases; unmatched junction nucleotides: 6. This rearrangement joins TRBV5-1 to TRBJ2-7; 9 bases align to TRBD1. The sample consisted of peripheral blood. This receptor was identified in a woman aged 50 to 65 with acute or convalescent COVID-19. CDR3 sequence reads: CASSRGQGGYEQYF. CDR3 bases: TGCGCCAGCAGCAGGGGACAGGGCGGTTACGAGCAGTACTTC.